The source of this TCR beta chain is a study of T cells in pancreatic ductal adenocarcinoma. Study-level results: Tumor samples had fewer productive templates and 7.5 to 9.5-fold fewer unique clonotypes than blood. No significant tumor-blood clonality difference; means were about 0.12 and 0.07. The resected cohort was biased toward the minority with early-stage disease. Tumor-versus-blood clonality comparisons may be biased toward lower tumor diversity.

The protocol was immunoSEQ multiplex PCR, while the TCRdb copy is restricted to in-frame clones and leaves out a portion. The sample carries roughly 20,000 clones, 88% recorded once. Selected pancreatic ductal adenocarcinoma patients had undergone surgery without neoadjuvant therapy. As concerns this clone: No antigen is known for it.

Germline assignment: CDR1 MNHEY and CDR2 SVGAGI. This CDR3 contains 15 residues. V was pared by 4 bases and J by 3 bases, with 4 bases of the junction left unmatched. V and J are TRBV6-5 and TRBJ2-5; 11 bases agree with TRBD2. The sequenced material came from PBMCs. The sequence was collected from a human donor with pancreatic ductal adenocarcinoma. CDR3 protein: CASSSLTSGKETQYF. The CDR3 coding sequence is TGTGCCAGCAGTTCCCTGACTAGCGGGAAAGAGACCCAGTACTTC.